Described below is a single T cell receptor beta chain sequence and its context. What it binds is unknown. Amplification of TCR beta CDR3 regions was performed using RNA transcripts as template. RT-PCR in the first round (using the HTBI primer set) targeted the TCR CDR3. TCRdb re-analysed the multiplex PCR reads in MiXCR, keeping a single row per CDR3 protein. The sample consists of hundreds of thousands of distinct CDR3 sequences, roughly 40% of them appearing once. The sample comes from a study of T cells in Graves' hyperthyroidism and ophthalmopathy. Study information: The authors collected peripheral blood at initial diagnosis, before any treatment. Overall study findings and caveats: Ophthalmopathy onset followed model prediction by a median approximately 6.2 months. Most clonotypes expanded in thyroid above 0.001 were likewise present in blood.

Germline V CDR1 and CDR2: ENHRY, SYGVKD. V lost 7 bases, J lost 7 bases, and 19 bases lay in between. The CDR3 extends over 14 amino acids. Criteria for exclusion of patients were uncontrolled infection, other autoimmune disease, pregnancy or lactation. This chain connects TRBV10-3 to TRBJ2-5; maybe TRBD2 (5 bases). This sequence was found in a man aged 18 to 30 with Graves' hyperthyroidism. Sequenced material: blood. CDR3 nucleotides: TGTGCCATCACGTCCGGGAACACTGAAGGGACCCAGTACTTC. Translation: CAITSGNTEGTQYF.